The clone carrying this TCR beta chain has more than one count but fewer than ten. The sample originates from a study of immune characterization of retroperitoneal liposarcoma. TCRdb itself ran the PCR reads through MiXCR, one entry per CDR3 protein. The data show about 10,000 distinct CDR3 sequences, with about 27% seen just once and less than 8.5% held by the top ten. The CDR3 is 13 amino acids. Germline CDR1 is MNHEY and CDR2 is SMNVEV (reference sequence). Trimming pared 8 bases from V and 3 bases from J, leaving 11 bases between. This chain joins TRBV27 and TRBJ2-4; TRBD2 might be the D (5 bases). The TCR originated in a male donor with retroperitoneal liposarcoma. Sequenced: tumor tissue. The chain's CDR3 is CASRTSGKNIQYF. The CDR3 bases are TGTGCCAGCCGAACCAGCGGCAAAAACATTCAGTACTTC.